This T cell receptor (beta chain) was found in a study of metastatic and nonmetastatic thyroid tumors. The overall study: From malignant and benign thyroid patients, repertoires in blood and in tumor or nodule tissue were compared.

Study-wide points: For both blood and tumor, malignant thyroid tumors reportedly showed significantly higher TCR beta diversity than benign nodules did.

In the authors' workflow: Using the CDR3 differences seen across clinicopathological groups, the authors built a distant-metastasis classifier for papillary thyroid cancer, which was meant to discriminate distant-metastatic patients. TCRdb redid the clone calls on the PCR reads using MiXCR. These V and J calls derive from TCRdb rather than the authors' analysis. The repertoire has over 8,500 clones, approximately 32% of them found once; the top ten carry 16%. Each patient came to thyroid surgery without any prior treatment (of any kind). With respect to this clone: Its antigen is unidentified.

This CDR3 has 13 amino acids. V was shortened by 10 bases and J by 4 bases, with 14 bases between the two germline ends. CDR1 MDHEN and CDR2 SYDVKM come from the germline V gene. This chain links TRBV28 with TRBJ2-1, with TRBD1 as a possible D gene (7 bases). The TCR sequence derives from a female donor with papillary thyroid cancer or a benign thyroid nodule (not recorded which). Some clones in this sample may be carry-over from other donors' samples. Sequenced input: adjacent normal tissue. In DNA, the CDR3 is TGTGCCACCGCGGGACAGTTATACAATGAGCAGTTCTTC. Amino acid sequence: CATAGQLYNEQFF. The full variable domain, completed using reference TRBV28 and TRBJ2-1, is DVKVTQSSRYLVKRTGEKVFLECVQDMDHENMFWYRQDPGLGLRLIYFSYDVKMKEKGDIPEGYSVSREKKERFSLILESASTNQTSMYLCATAGQLYNEQFFGPGTRLTVL.